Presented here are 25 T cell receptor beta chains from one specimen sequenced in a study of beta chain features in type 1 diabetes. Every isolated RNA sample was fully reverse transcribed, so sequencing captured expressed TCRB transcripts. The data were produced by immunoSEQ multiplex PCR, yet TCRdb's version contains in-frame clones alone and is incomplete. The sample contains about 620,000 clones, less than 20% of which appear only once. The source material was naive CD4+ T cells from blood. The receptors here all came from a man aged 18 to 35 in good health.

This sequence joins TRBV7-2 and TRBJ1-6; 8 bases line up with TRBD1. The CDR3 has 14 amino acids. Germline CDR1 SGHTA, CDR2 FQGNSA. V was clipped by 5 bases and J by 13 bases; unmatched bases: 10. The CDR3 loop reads CASSPGGQGSPLHF. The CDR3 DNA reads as TGTGCCAGCAGCCCCGGCGGACAGGGTTCCCCCCTCCACTTT. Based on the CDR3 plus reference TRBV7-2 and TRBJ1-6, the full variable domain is GAGVSQSPSNKVTEKGKDVELRCDPISGHTALYWYRQSLGQGLEFLIYFQGNSAPDKSGLPSDRFSAERTGGSVSTLTIQRTQQEDSAVYLCASSPGGQGSPLHFGNGTRLTVT.

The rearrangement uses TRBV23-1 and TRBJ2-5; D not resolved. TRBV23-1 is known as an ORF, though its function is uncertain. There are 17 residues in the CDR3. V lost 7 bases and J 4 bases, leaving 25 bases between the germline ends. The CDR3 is CASTFRSSRYGTETQYF. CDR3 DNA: TGCGCCAGCACTTTTAGAAGTAGCAGATATGGTACAGAGACCCAGTACTTC.

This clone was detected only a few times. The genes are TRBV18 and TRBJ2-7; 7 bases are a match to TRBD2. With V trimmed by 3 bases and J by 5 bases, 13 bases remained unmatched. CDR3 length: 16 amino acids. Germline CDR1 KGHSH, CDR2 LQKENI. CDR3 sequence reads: CASSPRSLGRENEQYF. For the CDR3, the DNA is TGTGCCAGCTCACCTCGGAGCTTGGGGCGGGAGAACGAGCAGTACTTC.

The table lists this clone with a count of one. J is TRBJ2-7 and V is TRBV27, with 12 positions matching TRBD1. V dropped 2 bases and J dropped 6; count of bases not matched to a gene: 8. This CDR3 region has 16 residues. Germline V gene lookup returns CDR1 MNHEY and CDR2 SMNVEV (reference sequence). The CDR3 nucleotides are TGTGCCAGCAGTTTAGGAACCGGGACAGGGGGCTCCGAGCAGTACTTC. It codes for CASSLGTGTGGSEQYF.

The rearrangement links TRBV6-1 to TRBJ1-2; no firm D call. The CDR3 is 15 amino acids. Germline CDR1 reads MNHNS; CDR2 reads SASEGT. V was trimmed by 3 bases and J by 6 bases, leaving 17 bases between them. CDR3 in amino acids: CASSDQRGKGNGYTF. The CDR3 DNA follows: TGTGCCAGCAGTGACCAACGTGGGAAAGGGAATGGCTACACCTTC.

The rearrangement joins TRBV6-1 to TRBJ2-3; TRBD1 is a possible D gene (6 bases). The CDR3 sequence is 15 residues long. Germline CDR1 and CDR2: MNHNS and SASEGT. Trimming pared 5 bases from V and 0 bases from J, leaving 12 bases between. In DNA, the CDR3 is TGTGCCAGCAGTAAACAGGGAACTAGCACAGATACGCAGTATTTT. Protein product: CASSKQGTSTDTQYF.

CDR3 DNA: TGTGCCAGCAGCGTAGCAAGTTCCGTGGGCACAGATACGCAGTATTTT. The encoded protein is CASSVASSVGTDTQYF. The chain uses TRBV9 and TRBJ2-3, with D uncertain. This CDR3 contains 16 residues. V lost 0 bases and J 1 base, leaving 12 bases between the germline ends. Germline CDR1 SGDLS, CDR2 YYNGEE.

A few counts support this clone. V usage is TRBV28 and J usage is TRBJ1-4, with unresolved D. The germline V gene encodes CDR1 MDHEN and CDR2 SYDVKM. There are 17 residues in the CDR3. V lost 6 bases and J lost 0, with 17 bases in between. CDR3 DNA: TGTGCCAGCAGGCCTCCGATATACCCTGCAACTAATGAAAAACTGTTTTTT. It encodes CASRPPIYPATNEKLFF.

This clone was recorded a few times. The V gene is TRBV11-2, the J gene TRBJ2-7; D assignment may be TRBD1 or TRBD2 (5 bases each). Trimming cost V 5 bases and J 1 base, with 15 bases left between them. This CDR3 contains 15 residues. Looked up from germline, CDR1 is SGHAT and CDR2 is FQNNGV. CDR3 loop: CASSETGTKSYEQYF. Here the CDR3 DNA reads TGTGCCAGCAGCGAAACCGGGACCAAATCCTACGAGCAGTACTTC.

This CDR3 reads CASSRGTGASFGYTF. The CDR3 region has the DNA TGTGCCAGCAGTAGGGGGACAGGTGCGAGTTTTGGCTACACCTTC. This sequence joins TRBV25-1 and TRBJ1-2; 8 bases fit TRBD1. V lost 5 bases and J lost 7; bases outside the gene matches: 12. The germline gives CDR1 MGHDK, CDR2 SYGVNS. This CDR3 is 15 amino acids long.

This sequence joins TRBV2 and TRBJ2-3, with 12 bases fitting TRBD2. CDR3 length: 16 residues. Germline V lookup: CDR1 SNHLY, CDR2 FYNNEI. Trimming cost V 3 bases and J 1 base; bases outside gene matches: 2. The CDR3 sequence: CASSERLAGGTDTQYF. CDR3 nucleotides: TGTGCCAGCAGTGAGAGACTAGCGGGAGGCACAGATACGCAGTATTTT.

CDR3 bases: TGCGCCAGCAGCTCCCCTGGGGAGGGACTGAAGGGGGAGCAGTACTTC. Residues: CASSSPGEGLKGEQYF. The chain has TRBV5-1 and TRBJ2-7; the match to TRBD2 covers 7 bases. Unmatched junction bases numbered 16, after V lost 3 bases and J lost 7 bases. Germline CDR1 SGHRS, CDR2 YFSETQ. The CDR3 runs 16 residues.

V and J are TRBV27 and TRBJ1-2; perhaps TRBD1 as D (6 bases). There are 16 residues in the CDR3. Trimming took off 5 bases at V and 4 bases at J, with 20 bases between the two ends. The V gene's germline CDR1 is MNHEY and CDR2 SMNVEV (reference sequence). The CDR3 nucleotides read TGTGCCAGCAGTAAGGAGTTTACAGGGCTACGCTATGGCTACACCTTC. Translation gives CASSKEFTGLRYGYTF.

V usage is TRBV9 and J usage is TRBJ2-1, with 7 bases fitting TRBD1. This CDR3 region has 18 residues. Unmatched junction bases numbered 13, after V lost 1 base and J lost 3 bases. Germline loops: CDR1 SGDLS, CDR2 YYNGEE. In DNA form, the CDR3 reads TGTGCCAGCAGCGTAAACCCTCACAGGGGTTATTTCTACAATGAGCAGTTCTTC. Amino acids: CASSVNPHRGYFYNEQFF.

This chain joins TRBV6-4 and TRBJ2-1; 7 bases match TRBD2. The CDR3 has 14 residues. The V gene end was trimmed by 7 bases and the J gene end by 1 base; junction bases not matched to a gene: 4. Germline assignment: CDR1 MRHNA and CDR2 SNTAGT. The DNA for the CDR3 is TGTGCCAGCAACTTTAGCGGGTCCTACAATGAGCAGTTCTTC. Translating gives CASNFSGSYNEQFF.

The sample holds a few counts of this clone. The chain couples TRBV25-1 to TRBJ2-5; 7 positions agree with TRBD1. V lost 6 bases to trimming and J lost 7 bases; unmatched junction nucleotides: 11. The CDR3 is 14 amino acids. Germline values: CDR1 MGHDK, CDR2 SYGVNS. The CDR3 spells CASSQPGGVGTQYF. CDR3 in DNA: TGTGCCAGCAGCCAGCCAGGGGGAGTCGGGACCCAGTACTTC.

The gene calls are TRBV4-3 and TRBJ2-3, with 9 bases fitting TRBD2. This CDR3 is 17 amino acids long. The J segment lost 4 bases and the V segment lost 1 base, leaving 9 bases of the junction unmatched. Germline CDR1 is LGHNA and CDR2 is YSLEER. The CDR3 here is CASSQGRSSGSADTQYF. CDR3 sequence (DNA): TGCGCCAGCAGCCAAGGCCGGAGTAGCGGGAGCGCAGATACGCAGTATTTT.

The CDR3: CASSSGGRLSTEAFF. The CDR3 DNA is TGTGCCAGCAGCTCAGGGGGTCGGCTATCGACTGAAGCTTTCTTT. This chain links TRBV5-6 with TRBJ1-1; 7 bases agree with TRBD1. CDR3 size: 15 residues. Trimming removed 3 bases from V and 5 bases from J; junction bases left unmatched: 10. The germline V gene has CDR1 SGHDT and CDR2 YYEEEE.

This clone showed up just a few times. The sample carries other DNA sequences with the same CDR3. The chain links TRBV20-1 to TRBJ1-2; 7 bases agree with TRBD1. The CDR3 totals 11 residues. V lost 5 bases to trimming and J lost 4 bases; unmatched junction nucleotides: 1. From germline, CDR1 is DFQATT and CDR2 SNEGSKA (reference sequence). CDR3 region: CSARDSYGYTF. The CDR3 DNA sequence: TGCAGTGCTCGGGACAGCTATGGCTACACCTTC.

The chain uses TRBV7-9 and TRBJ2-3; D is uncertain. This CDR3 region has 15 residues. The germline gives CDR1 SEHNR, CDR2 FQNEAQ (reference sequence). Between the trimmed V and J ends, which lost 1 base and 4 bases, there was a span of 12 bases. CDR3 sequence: CASSLVLSGPDTQYF. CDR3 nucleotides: TGTGCCAGCAGCTTAGTTTTGTCCGGTCCAGATACGCAGTATTTT.

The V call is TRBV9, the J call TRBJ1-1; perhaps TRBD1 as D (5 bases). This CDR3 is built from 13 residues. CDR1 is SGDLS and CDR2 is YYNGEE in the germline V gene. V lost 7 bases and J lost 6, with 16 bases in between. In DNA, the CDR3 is TGTGCCAGCGGCTCGGGGACGGCGCCTGAAGCTTTCTTT. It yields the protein CASGSGTAPEAFF.

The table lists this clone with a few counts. CDR3 nucleotide sequence: TGTGCCAGCTCAGTGGCAGCAGAGAACACTGAAGCTTTCTTT. Protein sequence: CASSVAAENTEAFF. V usage is TRBV18 and J usage is TRBJ1-1; no clear D gene. The CDR3 is made up of 14 amino acids. CDR1 and CDR2 (germline): KGHSH, LQKENI. Trimming stripped 5 bases from V and 1 base from J, with 11 bases between.

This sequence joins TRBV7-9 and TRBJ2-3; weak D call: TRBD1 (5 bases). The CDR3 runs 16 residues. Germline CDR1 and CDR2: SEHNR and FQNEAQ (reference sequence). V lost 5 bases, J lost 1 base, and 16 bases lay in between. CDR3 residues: CASSPRTSPRTDTQYF. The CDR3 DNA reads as TGTGCCAGCAGCCCCCGGACAAGTCCACGCACAGATACGCAGTATTTT.

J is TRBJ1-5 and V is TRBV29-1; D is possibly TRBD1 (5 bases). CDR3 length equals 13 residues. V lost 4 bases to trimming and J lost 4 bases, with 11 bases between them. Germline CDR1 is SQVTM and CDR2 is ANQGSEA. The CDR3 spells CSVVDTINQPQHF. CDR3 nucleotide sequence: TGCAGCGTTGTGGACACAATAAATCAGCCCCAGCATTTT.

CDR3 sequence (DNA): TGTGCCTGGAGTCTATGGCGGATCCCGGGACAGGGGGCTCATGAGCAGTTCTTC. It yields the protein CAWSLWRIPGQGAHEQFF. V is TRBV30 and J is TRBJ2-1, with 12 bases identical to TRBD1. The V gene end was trimmed by 2 bases and the J gene end by 8 bases; junction bases not matched to a gene: 16. CDR3 length: 18 amino acids. CDR1 is GTSNPN, CDR2 SVGIG, per germline (reference sequence).